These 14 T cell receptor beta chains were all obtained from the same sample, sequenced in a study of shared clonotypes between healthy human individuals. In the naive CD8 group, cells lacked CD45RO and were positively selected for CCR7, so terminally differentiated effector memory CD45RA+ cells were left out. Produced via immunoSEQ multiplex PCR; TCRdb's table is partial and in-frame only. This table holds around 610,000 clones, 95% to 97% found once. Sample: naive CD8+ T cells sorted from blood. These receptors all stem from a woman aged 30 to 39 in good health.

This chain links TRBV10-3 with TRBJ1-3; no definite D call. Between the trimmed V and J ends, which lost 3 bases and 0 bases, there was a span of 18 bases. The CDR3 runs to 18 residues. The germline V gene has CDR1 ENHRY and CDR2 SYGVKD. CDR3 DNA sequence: TGTGCCATCAGTGAAGGCCCCTCCGCCGAACACTCTGGAAACACCATATATTTT. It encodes CAISEGPSAEHSGNTIYF.

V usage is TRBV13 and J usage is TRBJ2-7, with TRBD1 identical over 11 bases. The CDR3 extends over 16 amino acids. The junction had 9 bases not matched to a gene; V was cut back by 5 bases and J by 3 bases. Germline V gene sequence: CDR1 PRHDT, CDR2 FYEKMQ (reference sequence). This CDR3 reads CASSGYRDRGNYEQYF. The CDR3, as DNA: TGTGCCAGCAGCGGATACCGGGACAGGGGGAACTACGAGCAGTACTTC.

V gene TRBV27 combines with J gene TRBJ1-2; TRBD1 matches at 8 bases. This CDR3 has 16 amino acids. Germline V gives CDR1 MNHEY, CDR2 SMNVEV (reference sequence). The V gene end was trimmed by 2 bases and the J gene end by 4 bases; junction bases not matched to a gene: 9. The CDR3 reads CASSLGRGTGTYGYTF. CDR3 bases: TGTGCCAGCAGTTTAGGTCGAGGGACAGGAACCTATGGCTACACCTTC.

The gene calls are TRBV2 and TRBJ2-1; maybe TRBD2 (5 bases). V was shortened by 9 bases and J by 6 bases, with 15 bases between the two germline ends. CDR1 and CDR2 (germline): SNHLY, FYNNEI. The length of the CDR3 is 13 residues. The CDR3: CARGRPGGNEQFF. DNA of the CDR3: TGTGCCAGAGGACGCCCAGGAGGCAATGAGCAGTTCTTC.

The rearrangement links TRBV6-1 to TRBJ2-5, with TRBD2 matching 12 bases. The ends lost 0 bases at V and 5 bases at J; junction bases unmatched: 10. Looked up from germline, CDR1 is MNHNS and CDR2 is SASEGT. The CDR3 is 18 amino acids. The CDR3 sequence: CASSEAASGRALSETQYF. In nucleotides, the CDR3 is TGTGCCAGCAGTGAAGCGGCTAGCGGGAGGGCCTTGAGCGAGACCCAGTACTTC.

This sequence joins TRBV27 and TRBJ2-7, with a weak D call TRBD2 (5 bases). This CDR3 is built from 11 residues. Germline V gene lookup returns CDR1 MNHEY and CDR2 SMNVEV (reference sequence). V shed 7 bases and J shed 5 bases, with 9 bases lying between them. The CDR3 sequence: CASKWRNEQYF. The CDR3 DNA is TGTGCCAGCAAGTGGAGGAACGAGCAGTACTTC.

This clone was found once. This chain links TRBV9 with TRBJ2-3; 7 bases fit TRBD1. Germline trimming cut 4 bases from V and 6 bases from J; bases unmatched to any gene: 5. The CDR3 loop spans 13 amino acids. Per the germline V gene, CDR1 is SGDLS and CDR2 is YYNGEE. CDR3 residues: CASSPWDSDTQYF. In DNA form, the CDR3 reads TGTGCCAGCAGCCCCTGGGACAGCGATACGCAGTATTTT.

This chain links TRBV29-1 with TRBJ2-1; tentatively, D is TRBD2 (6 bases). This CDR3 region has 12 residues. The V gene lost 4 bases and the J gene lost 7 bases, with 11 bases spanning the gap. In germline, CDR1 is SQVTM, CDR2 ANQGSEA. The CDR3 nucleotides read TGCAGCGTTGGCGGGCGGGGTAATGAGCAGTTCTTC. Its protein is CSVGGRGNEQFF.

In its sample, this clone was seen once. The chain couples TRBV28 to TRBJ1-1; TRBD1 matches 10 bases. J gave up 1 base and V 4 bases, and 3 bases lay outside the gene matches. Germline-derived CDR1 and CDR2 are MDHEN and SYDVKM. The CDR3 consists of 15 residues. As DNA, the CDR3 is TGTGCCAGCAGTTCCTGGACAGGGGGGAACACTGAAGCTTTCTTT. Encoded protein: CASSSWTGGNTEAFF.

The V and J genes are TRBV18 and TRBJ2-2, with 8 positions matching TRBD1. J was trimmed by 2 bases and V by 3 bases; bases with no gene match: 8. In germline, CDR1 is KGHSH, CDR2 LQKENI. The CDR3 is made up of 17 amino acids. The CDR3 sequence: CASSPNKGQGNTGELFF. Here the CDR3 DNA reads TGTGCCAGCTCACCTAACAAAGGACAGGGAAACACCGGGGAGCTGTTTTTT.

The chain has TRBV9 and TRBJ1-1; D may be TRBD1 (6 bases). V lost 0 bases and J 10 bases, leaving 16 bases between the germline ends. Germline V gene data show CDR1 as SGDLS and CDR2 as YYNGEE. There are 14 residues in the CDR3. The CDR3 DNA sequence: TGTGCCAGCAGCGTAGGTTCCGGGACAACCGGAGCTTTCTTT. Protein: CASSVGSGTTGAFF.

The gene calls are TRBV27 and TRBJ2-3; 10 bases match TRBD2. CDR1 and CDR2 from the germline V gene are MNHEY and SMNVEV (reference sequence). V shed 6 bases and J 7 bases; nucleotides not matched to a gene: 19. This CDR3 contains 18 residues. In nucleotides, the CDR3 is TGTGCCAGCAGCCTCACTTACCGACAGCTAGCGGGAGAACATACGCAGTATTTT. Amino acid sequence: CASSLTYRQLAGEHTQYF.

The CDR3 DNA follows: TGCGCCAGCAGCCCGGGACAGATTTACAATGAGCAGTTCTTC. It is translated as CASSPGQIYNEQFF. The chain joins TRBV4-1 to TRBJ2-1; 7 positions match TRBD1. Germline V gene sequence: CDR1 MGHRA, CDR2 YSYEKL. This CDR3 contains 14 residues. The junction had 4 bases not matched to a gene; V was cut back by 4 bases and J by 4 bases.

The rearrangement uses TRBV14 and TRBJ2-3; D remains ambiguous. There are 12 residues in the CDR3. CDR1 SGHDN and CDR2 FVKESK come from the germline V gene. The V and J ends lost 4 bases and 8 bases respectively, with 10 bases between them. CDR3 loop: CASSRDMGTQYF. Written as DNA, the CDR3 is TGTGCCAGCAGCCGAGACATGGGTACGCAGTATTTT.